The sequence of this TCR beta chain was determined in a study of T cell responses to AZD1222 COVID-19 vaccine. TCRdb's copy holds only in-frame clones and misses some; the assay was immunoSEQ multiplex PCR. The sample contains 110,000 to 150,000 clones, around 90% of which appear only once. Deletions cut 0 bases from V and 8 bases from J, with 11 bases between. This CDR3 is 14 amino acids long. Germline CDR1 and CDR2: MRHNA and SNTAGT. The clonotype was recovered from an adult in good health. The sample consisted of peripheral blood, taken on day 0 of AZD1222 vaccination. This chain links TRBV6-4 with TRBJ2-1, with D unresolved. CDR3 protein: CASSDSRFSHEQFF. For the CDR3, the DNA is TGTGCCAGCAGTGACTCCCGGTTTTCGCATGAGCAGTTCTTC.